The 31 T cell receptor beta chains listed next were all sequenced from one sample in a study of blood T cell repertoires in COVID-19. Only in-frame clones appear in the TCRdb table, and some are missing; sequencing was by immunoSEQ multiplex PCR. The sample has 150,000 or so clones, more than 85% seen once. Material for sequencing was peripheral blood. The receptors were gathered from a young man with acute or convalescent COVID-19.

V usage is TRBV7-2 and J usage is TRBJ2-1; 14 bases fit TRBD2. The ends lost 5 bases at V and 7 bases at J; junction bases unmatched: 10. The germline CDR1 and CDR2 sequences are SGHTA and FQGNSA. This CDR3 has 17 amino acids. The CDR3 region has the DNA TGTGCCAGCAGCGCTACCGGACTAGCGGGGGGTATGAATGAGCAGTTCTTC. Protein product: CASSATGLAGGMNEQFF.

The rearrangement uses TRBV6-6 and TRBJ2-3, with 7 bases fitting TRBD1. From germline, CDR1 is MNHNY and CDR2 SVGAGI (reference sequence). This CDR3 comprises 14 residues. V dropped 5 bases and J dropped 3; count of bases not matched to a gene: 5. The CDR3 DNA reads TGTGCCAGCAGTAGACAGGGAACGACAGATACGCAGTATTTT. The encoded protein is CASSRQGTTDTQYF.

V is TRBV5-1 and J is TRBJ1-6; 7 bases match TRBD1. This CDR3 is 16 amino acids long. Germline CDR1 SGHRS, CDR2 YFSETQ. J was trimmed by 0 bases and V by 5 bases; bases with no gene match: 5. This CDR3 reads CASRRDSSSYNSPLHF. In DNA, the CDR3 is TGCGCCAGCAGGAGGGACAGCAGCTCCTATAATTCACCCCTCCACTTT.

The gene calls are TRBV28 and TRBJ2-3; D is perhaps TRBD1 (6 bases). Between the trimmed V and J ends, which lost 3 bases and 1 base, there was a span of 8 bases. The length of the CDR3 is 14 residues. Looked up from germline, CDR1 is MDHEN and CDR2 is SYDVKM. CDR3 sequence (DNA): TGTGCCAGCAGTTTTGCAGGGGGCACAGATACGCAGTATTTT. The encoded protein is CASSFAGGTDTQYF. Full variable domain (missing parts from reference TRBV28 and TRBJ2-3): DVKVTQSSRYLVKRTGEKVFLECVQDMDHENMFWYRQDPGLGLRLIYFSYDVKMKEKGDIPEGYSVSREKKERFSLILESASTNQTSMYLCASSFAGGTDTQYFGPGTRLTVL.

Only one count was recorded for this clone. This chain links TRBV6-5 with TRBJ1-2; 8 bases match TRBD1. Trimming cost V 0 bases and J 2 bases; bases outside gene matches: 2. The CDR3 has 15 residues. Germline assignment: CDR1 MNHEY and CDR2 SVGAGI. The CDR3 DNA follows: TGTGCCAGCAGTTACTCAACAGGGGGGAACTATGGCTACACCTTC. Its translation: CASSYSTGGNYGYTF.

The chain recombines TRBV19 with TRBJ1-2, with no clear D. The CDR3 spans 16 residues. Trimming removed 3 bases from V and 4 bases from J, with 18 bases in between. Germline loops: CDR1 LNHDA, CDR2 SQIVND (reference sequence). CDR3 bases: TGTGCCAGTAGTATTGGGCGGGGTAAAGACTTCTATGGCTACACCTTC. Protein: CASSIGRGKDFYGYTF.

This rearrangement joins TRBV28 to TRBJ1-2; 10 bases align to TRBD1. Germline CDR1 MDHEN, CDR2 SYDVKM. Germline trimming cut 4 bases from V and 2 bases from J; bases unmatched to any gene: 7. The CDR3 runs 16 residues. The CDR3 coding sequence is TGTGCCAGCAGTTCGACCGGGACAGGGGCGAACTATGGCTACACCTTC. Its translation is CASSSTGTGANYGYTF.

The chain couples TRBV29-1 to TRBJ2-5, with D unresolved. Trimming pared 2 bases from V and 0 bases from J, leaving 7 bases between. Per germline, CDR1 SQVTM and CDR2 ANQGSEA. This CDR3 spans 13 amino acids. The CDR3 coding sequence is TGCAGCGTTGAACTTGGCAACCAAGAGACCCAGTACTTC. It codes for CSVELGNQETQYF.

In its sample, this clone was seen a few times. The rearrangement joins TRBV3-1 (or the pseudogene TRBV3-2) to TRBJ2-3, with TRBD2 identical over 14 bases. The V gene's germline CDR1 is LGHDT and CDR2 YNNKEL (reference sequence). This CDR3 spans 17 amino acids. V trimming: 6 bases; J trimming: 5 bases; junction bases outside the gene matches: 10. The CDR3 DNA reads TGTGCCAGCAGTCGCCTGACTAGCGGGGGGGCCGGAGATACGCAGTATTTT. This encodes CASSRLTSGGAGDTQYF.

V usage is TRBV18 and J usage is TRBJ2-1; 7 bases fit TRBD2. The V and J ends lost 6 bases and 3 bases, in that order; junction bases with no gene match: 11. The CDR3 spans 16 residues. Germline CDR1 and CDR2: KGHSH and LQKENI. CDR3 sequence (DNA): TGTGCCAGCTCCCTTTCTGGGGGGGGTAACTACAATGAGCAGTTCTTC. Protein product: CASSLSGGGNYNEQFF. The full variable domain, its missing parts supplied by reference TRBV18 and TRBJ2-1, is NAGVMQNPRHLVRRRGQEARLRCSPMKGHSHVYWYRQLPEEGLKFMVYLQKENIIDESGMPKERFSAEFPKEGPSILRIQQVVRGDSAAYFCASSLSGGGNYNEQFFGPGTRLTVL.

CDR3 protein: CASRRQGGTGELFF. CDR3 DNA: TGTGCCAGCAGAAGACAGGGAGGAACCGGGGAGCTGTTTTTT. The chain recombines TRBV6-5 with TRBJ2-2; the D gene is possibly TRBD1 (7 bases). This CDR3 is 14 amino acids long. Trimming removed 6 bases at V and 5 bases at J, with 13 bases between. CDR1 is MNHEY, CDR2 SVGAGI, per germline.

This clone was recorded a few times. The rearrangement joins TRBV7-9 to TRBJ2-7; 8 bases match TRBD1. The germline V gene has CDR1 SEHNR and CDR2 FQNEAQ (reference sequence). The length of the CDR3 is 14 residues. The J segment lost 2 bases and the V segment lost 7 bases, leaving 7 bases of the junction unmatched. CDR3 coding DNA: TGTGCCAGCACCAAACAGGGGGTTCCCTACGAGCAGTACTTC. Encoded protein: CASTKQGVPYEQYF.

The genes are TRBV4-1 and TRBJ2-1; D is undetermined. CDR3 length: 12 residues. Looked up from germline, CDR1 is MGHRA and CDR2 is YSYEKL. Trimming cost V 3 bases and J 5 bases, with 5 bases left between them. The CDR3 nucleotides are TGCGCCAGCAGCCAGGCTGACAATGAGCAGTTCTTC. Its translation is CASSQADNEQFF.

This clone was counted only a few times. The V and J genes are TRBV5-1 and TRBJ1-2; the match to TRBD1 covers 8 bases. J lost 7 bases, V lost 3 bases, and 5 bases had no gene match. CDR3 length: 13 residues. CDR1 SGHRS and CDR2 YFSETQ come from the germline V gene. The CDR3 reads CASSWTDRAGYTF. CDR3 sequence (DNA): TGCGCCAGCAGCTGGACGGACAGGGCTGGCTACACCTTC.

The chain joins TRBV11-2 to TRBJ2-1; 7 nucleotides line up with TRBD1. The V segment lost 3 bases and the J segment 13 bases; nucleotides outside the gene matches: 3. Germline assignment: CDR1 SGHAT and CDR2 FQNNGV. The CDR3 runs 11 residues. The CDR3 DNA sequence: TGTGCCAGCAGCTTCGGGACAGACCAGTTCTTC. Residues: CASSFGTDQFF. Filled out from reference TRBV11-2 and TRBJ2-1, the complete variable domain reads EAGVAQSPRYKIIEKRQSVAFWCNPISGHATLYWYQQILGQGPKLLIQFQNNGVVDDSQLPKDRFSAERLKGVDSTLKIQPAKLEDSAVYLCASSFGTDQFFGPGTRLTVL.

This sequence joins TRBV19 and TRBJ2-1; 9 positions agree with TRBD2. V was pared by 7 bases and J by 4 bases, with 11 bases of the junction left unmatched. From germline, CDR1 is LNHDA and CDR2 SQIVND (reference sequence). This CDR3 comprises 16 residues. The DNA for the CDR3 is TGTGCCAGTACCCCAGGAGGCGGGGGGGTGTACAATGAGCAGTTCTTC. The encoded protein is CASTPGGGGVYNEQFF.

The V gene is TRBV25-1, the J gene TRBJ2-2; 9 nucleotides line up with TRBD1. V dropped 6 bases and J dropped 7; count of bases not matched to a gene: 6. The CDR3 spans 14 residues. Germline loops: CDR1 MGHDK, CDR2 SYGVNS. CDR3 nucleotides: TGTGCCAGCAGGACACAGGGGGCGATCGGGGAGCTGTTTTTT. Translation: CASRTQGAIGELFF.

This clone was observed a handful of times. This sequence joins TRBV4-2 and TRBJ1-1, with D possibly being TRBD1 (6 bases). V was shortened by 5 bases and J by 0 bases, with 13 bases between the two germline ends. The germline V gene encodes CDR1 LGHNA and CDR2 YNFKEQ. The CDR3 contains 15 residues. In DNA form, the CDR3 reads TGTGCCAGCAGCGACTCAGGACAGATGAACACTGAAGCTTTCTTT. Its protein is CASSDSGQMNTEAFF.

J is TRBJ1-1 and V is TRBV2, with D possibly matching TRBD1 (5 bases). Germline CDR1 and CDR2: SNHLY and FYNNEI. V shed 0 bases and J shed 8 bases, with 13 bases lying between them. The CDR3 totals 14 residues. The CDR3 protein is CASSEALVWTEAFF. The DNA for the CDR3 is TGTGCCAGCAGTGAAGCGCTAGTGTGGACAGAAGCTTTCTTT.

This rearrangement joins TRBV29-1 to TRBJ2-1; 7 nucleotides match TRBD2. The CDR3 runs to 14 residues. V shed 1 base, J shed 6 bases, and the junction held 6 bases outside the gene matches. Germline V gene sequence: CDR1 SQVTM, CDR2 ANQGSEA. For the CDR3, the DNA is TGCAGCGTTGAAGGGGTGGCTAGCGGCAATGAGCAGTTCTTC. Its translation is CSVEGVASGNEQFF.

The chain combines TRBV28 with TRBJ2-7; 9 bases are a match to TRBD2. The CDR3 consists of 16 residues. Germline V gene data show CDR1 as MDHEN and CDR2 as SYDVKM. The ends lost 5 bases at V and 3 bases at J; junction bases unmatched: 11. CDR3 region: CASSKQAGGLIYEQYV. CDR3 DNA sequence: TGTGCCAGCAGTAAACAAGCGGGGGGATTGATCTACGAGCAGTACGTC.

The rearrangement joins TRBV2 to TRBJ1-5, with 8 bases lining up with TRBD1. This CDR3 is 15 amino acids long. Trimming at V came to 6 bases and at J to 4 bases, leaving 8 bases not matched to a gene. Germline V gene lookup returns CDR1 SNHLY and CDR2 FYNNEI. The CDR3 reads CASSYDRGWNQPQHF. CDR3 bases: TGTGCCAGCAGCTACGACAGGGGATGGAATCAGCCCCAGCATTTT.

CDR3 sequence (DNA): TGTGCCAGCAGCTTGCAGGGCAGGGGCTACGCCCAAGAGACCCAGTACTTC. Translation: CASSLQGRGYAQETQYF. The chain is built from TRBV5-4 and TRBJ2-5; TRBD1 might be the D (6 bases). The V gene lost 1 base and the J gene lost 1 base, with 17 bases spanning the gap. The germline V gene encodes CDR1 SGHNT and CDR2 YYREEE (reference sequence). The CDR3 length is 17 residues.

This chain links TRBV18 with TRBJ1-4, with a weak D call TRBD1 (5 bases). V was clipped by 1 base and J by 4 bases, with 7 bases between them. CDR3 size: 14 residues. Germline CDR1 is KGHSH and CDR2 is LQKENI. In nucleotides, the CDR3 is TGTGCCAGCTCACCACAGGGGAATAATGAAAAACTGTTTTTT. This encodes CASSPQGNNEKLFF.

This chain uses TRBV30 with TRBJ2-2; D possibly corresponds to TRBD2 (6 bases). There are 16 residues in the CDR3. CDR1 is GTSNPN and CDR2 is SVGIG in the germline V gene (reference sequence). Trimming left V 2 bases short and J 6 bases short, with 19 bases between. CDR3 amino acids: CAWSPARVTGAGELFF. DNA of the CDR3: TGTGCCTGGAGTCCGGCTAGGGTTACGGGGGCCGGGGAGCTGTTTTTT.

The gene calls are TRBV18 and TRBJ2-1; 11 bases line up with TRBD2. The CDR3 totals 17 residues. Losses at the gene ends were 3 bases for V and 5 bases for J; bases not matched to a gene: 9. The germline V gene encodes CDR1 KGHSH and CDR2 LQKENI. CDR3 loop: CASSPSPGTSGNNEQFF. Written as DNA, the CDR3 is TGTGCCAGCTCACCCTCTCCCGGGACTAGCGGCAACAATGAGCAGTTCTTC.

The chain couples TRBV5-1 to TRBJ2-1; D is ambiguous. Per germline, CDR1 SGHRS and CDR2 YFSETQ. The ends were cut back, 3 bases at V and 8 bases at J, with 18 bases in the middle. This CDR3 comprises 15 residues. The CDR3 DNA reads as TGCGCCAGCAGCTCAGGCAGAAGTGTTCCTGATGAGCAGTTCTTC. Protein: CASSSGRSVPDEQFF.

V usage is TRBV28 and J usage is TRBJ2-3, with TRBD2 identical over 13 bases. The CDR3 is made up of 15 amino acids. The germline V gene encodes CDR1 MDHEN and CDR2 SYDVKM. The junction had 4 bases not matched to a gene; V was cut back by 6 bases and J by 4 bases. CDR3 in amino acids: CASSLTSGGADTQYF. CDR3 bases: TGTGCCAGCAGCCTTACTAGCGGGGGGGCAGATACGCAGTATTTT.

The genes are TRBV3-1 (or the pseudogene TRBV3-2) and TRBJ1-1; tentative D call: TRBD1 (5 bases). V was trimmed by 6 bases and J by 5 bases, leaving 19 bases between them. In germline, CDR1 is LGHDT, CDR2 YNNKEL (reference sequence). The CDR3 sequence is 15 residues long. CDR3 bases: TGTGCCAGCAGGCCAAGAGGAACGGAGGGGACTGAAGCTTTCTTT. Translation gives CASRPRGTEGTEAFF.

V usage is TRBV6-5 and J usage is TRBJ1-2; TRBD1 matches 9 bases. V lost 10 bases and J lost 4; bases outside the gene matches: 10. The CDR3 sequence is 14 residues long. Germline values: CDR1 MNHEY, CDR2 SVGAGI. The CDR3 DNA reads as TGTGCCACCTCAACCGGGACAGGGTTCTATGGCTACACCTTC. Protein product: CATSTGTGFYGYTF.

CDR3 nucleotide sequence: TGTGCCACCAGTGACTATGACAGGGGAGACGAGCAGTACTTC. This codes for CATSDYDRGDEQYF. The chain carries TRBV24-1 and TRBJ2-7; 8 nucleotides match TRBD1. Trimming at V came to 4 bases and at J to 5 bases, leaving 6 bases not matched to a gene. The CDR3 is 14 amino acids. CDR1 and CDR2 from the germline V gene are KGHDR and SFDVKD.